This entry is about one T cell receptor (beta chain). Its matching antigen is unknown. Using immunoSEQ multiplex PCR, the repertoire was profiled, and TCRdb retains in-frame clones only, with some absent. The sample consists of tens of thousands of clones, under 95% of them appearing once. This specimen comes from a study of T cell responses to AZD1222 COVID-19 vaccine. Overall study findings and caveats: Researchers report vaccine-associated CD4 TCRs spanning spike, with dominance at 160-218 and 743-854. Clonal diversity may have been underestimated in mostly white British donors.

Trimming removed 1 base at V and 7 bases at J, with 17 bases between. The CDR3 loop spans 16 amino acids. From germline, CDR1 is SGHNT and CDR2 YENEEA. The sequencing used peripheral blood, collected on day 0 of AZD1222 vaccination. This chain links TRBV11-3 with TRBJ2-1, with a possible D match to TRBD2 (6 bases). The TCR originated in an adult in good health. The DNA of the CDR3 is TGTGCCAGCAGCTTAGGAGGCGGGAAGTTAGGGAATGAGCAGTTCTTC. Its translation is CASSLGGGKLGNEQFF.